A selection of T cell receptor beta chains follows, all from one sample in a study of STAT5B mutations in CD4+ large granular lymphocyte leukemia. The assay was immunoSEQ multiplex PCR, and TCRdb's table has in-frame clones only and misses some. There are over 35,000 clones in the sample; about four fifths occur only once, and approximately 4% lies in the top ten. The sequenced sample consisted of CD4+ T cells from blood buffy coats. The receptors originated from a human donor in good health. Both conserved end residues are part of each CDR3. A D gene is named only where the DNA matches it firmly. Rows may omit the clone size; those that give it use once, few, many or a size class.

TGTGCCTGGAGCGCGAGGGACACCATGGGAGGGGAGACCCAGTACTTC,CAWSARDTMGGETQYF,TRBV30,TRBJ2-5,16,.,few
TGTGCCAGCAGCTTAACAGGGCTTGTTAACTATGGCTACACCTTC,CASSLTGLVNYGYTF,TRBV11-1,TRBJ1-2,15,.,.
TGTGCCAGCGGCTCCTACGAGCAGTACTTC,CASGSYEQYF,TRBV7-8,TRBJ2-7,10,.,.
TGTGCCAGCAGTGAGCTGCAGGGAGGAAGAGAAGCTTTCTTT,CASSELQGGREAFF,TRBV2,TRBJ1-1,14,.,.
TGTGCCAGTAGTATAGACGGGGGCGGCAATCAGCCCCAGCATTTT,CASSIDGGGNQPQHF,TRBV19,TRBJ1-5,15,.,.
TGTGCCTGGAGTAGGGACGCCGGCAATCAGCCCCAGCATTTT,CAWSRDAGNQPQHF,TRBV30,TRBJ1-5,14,.,.
TGTGCCAGCAGTAGGGGGAATTCACCCCTCCACTTT,CASSRGNSPLHF,TRBV6-1,TRBJ1-6,12,.,.
TGTGCCAGCAGCCCGTCGACTAGCGGGAGTGTTTTCCACGAGCAGTACTTC,CASSPSTSGSVFHEQYF,TRBV13,TRBJ2-7,17,TRBD2,.
TGTGCCAGCAGCTCAAGCTCCTACAATGAGCAGTTCTTC,CASSSSSYNEQFF,TRBV7-3,TRBJ2-1,13,.,.
TGCGCCAGCAGCCAAGATTGGACAGGAGCTAAAGAGACCCAGTACTTC,CASSQDWTGAKETQYF,TRBV4-3,TRBJ2-5,16,TRBD1,.
TGTGCCAGCAGCCCTAGACGGCTAGCGGGGCACGACAATGAGCAGTTCTTC,CASSPRRLAGHDNEQFF,TRBV7-9,TRBJ2-1,17,TRBD2,.
TGTGCCAGCAGCTTGGTTCAGTCTAATTCACCCCTCCACTTT,CASSLVQSNSPLHF,TRBV5-6,TRBJ1-6,14,.,few
TGTGCCTGGGGACAGGGAGCCTCACCCCTCCACTTT,CAWGQGASPLHF,TRBV28,TRBJ1-6,12,TRBD1,.
TGTGCCAGCAGCTTATGGGACTTCAAACAGAACACCGGGGAGCTGTTTTTT,CASSLWDFKQNTGELFF,TRBV11-3,TRBJ2-2,17,.,.
TGTGCCAGCTCACCCGGGACAGGCCTTAATCAGCCCCAGCATTTT,CASSPGTGLNQPQHF,TRBV18,TRBJ1-5,15,TRBD1,.
TGTGCCAGCAGCCTCCCCCCCGGGGGATTCTATGGCTACACCTTC,CASSLPPGGFYGYTF,TRBV28,TRBJ1-2,15,.,few
TGTGCCTGGAACGCGGGGGGGAACACCATATATTTT,CAWNAGGNTIYF,TRBV30,TRBJ1-3,12,.,.
TGTGCCAGCAGCCGGGGGCGCGGGGCTGAAGCTTTCTTT,CASSRGRGAEAFF,TRBV7-3,TRBJ1-1,13,.,few
TGTGCCAGCAGTCCCCCCGGGGGGCGGACTGAAGCTTTCTTT,CASSPPGGRTEAFF,TRBV28,TRBJ1-1,14,.,.
TGTGCTAGTGGTTCGGCCAAAGAGACCCAGTACTTC,CASGSAKETQYF,TRBV12-5,TRBJ2-5,12,.,.
TGTGCCAGCACCCTCCGGGACAGGGTCGGGTCGGATGAGCAGTTCTTC,CASTLRDRVGSDEQFF,TRBV6-6,TRBJ2-1,16,TRBD1,.
TGTGCCAGCAGCCATTTCGACAGGGCTCTCACCGGGGAGCTGTTTTTT,CASSHFDRALTGELFF,TRBV11-2,TRBJ2-2,16,TRBD1,.
TGTGCCAGCAGCTTAATGGCGGGACCGCAAGAGACCCAGTACTTC,CASSLMAGPQETQYF,TRBV7-8,TRBJ2-5,15,.,few
TGTGCCAGCAGCTTAGGCGTAGGACGGGGCTCTGGAAACACCATATATTTT,CASSLGVGRGSGNTIYF,TRBV7-8,TRBJ1-3,17,.,.
TGCGCCAGCAGCTTGGCCATAGGCCCCATCACGAACGAGCAGTACTTC,CASSLAIGPITNEQYF,TRBV5-1,TRBJ2-7,16,.,.
TGCGCTGGCTATGGCTACACCTTC,CAGYGYTF,TRBV6-1,TRBJ1-2,8,.,once
TGTGCTAGCAGTAGCCCCGGGGGCACTTATAGTAGGCCCCAGCATTTT,CASSSPGGTYSRPQHF,TRBV7-7,TRBJ1-5,16,.,.
TGCGCCAGCAGTCCCAGCGGGGGGTCCTACGAGCAGTACTTC,CASSPSGGSYEQYF,TRBV5-1,TRBJ2-7,14,TRBD2,.
TGTGCCAGCAGCCCTGGACTAGCGGGCGGGGAGCTGTTTTTT,CASSPGLAGGELFF,TRBV7-8,TRBJ2-2,14,TRBD2,.
TGCGCCAGCAGCTTGGAACAGGAGTATGGCTACACCTTC,CASSLEQEYGYTF,TRBV5-1,TRBJ1-2,13,.,.
TGCAGTGCCGAGAGTAACTATGGCTACACCTTC,CSAESNYGYTF,TRBV20-1,TRBJ1-2,11,.,few
TGCGCCAGCAGCTTGCAGGGTATAGGGACAGATACGCAGTATTTT,CASSLQGIGTDTQYF,TRBV5-1,TRBJ2-3,15,.,.
TGTGCCAGCAGCTCAGCTAGCACAGATACGCAGTATTTT,CASSSASTDTQYF,TRBV9,TRBJ2-3,13,.,.
TGTGCCAGCAGGACTCTACAGGGACGCACTGAAGCTTTCTTT,CASRTLQGRTEAFF,TRBV2,TRBJ1-1,14,.,.
TGTGCCCTCTCTCCGGGACAGGGGGTATCTGGGGCCAACGTCCTGACTTTC,CALSPGQGVSGANVLTF,TRBV10-3,TRBJ2-6,17,TRBD1,.
TGCGCCAGCAGCGCGATGACAGGCTCCTACAATGAGCAGTTCTTC,CASSAMTGSYNEQFF,TRBV5-1,TRBJ2-1,15,.,.
TGTGCCAGCAGCTTGCTGTCGGGTATTCAAAACATTCAGTACTTC,CASSLLSGIQNIQYF,TRBV7-2,TRBJ2-4,15,.,once
TGCAGCGCTGGACAGGGGGCTAGCGGGGGGGCGATACAGTTCTTC,CSAGQGASGGAIQFF,TRBV29-1,TRBJ2-1,15,.,.
TGTGCCAGTACTCCGGCGAGGGGCGCGGGCGGAGATACGCAGTATTTT,CASTPARGAGGDTQYF,TRBV19,TRBJ2-3,16,.,few
TGTGCCAGCAGTGGCCTCTGGACAGGCACCGGGGAGCTGTTTTTT,CASSGLWTGTGELFF,TRBV6-1,TRBJ2-2,15,TRBD1,.
TGTGCCAGTAGTACCGACAGGGGAGGAAACACCATATATTTT,CASSTDRGGNTIYF,TRBV19,TRBJ1-3,14,TRBD1,.
TGCAGCGTTTTACTCCGGGACAGGGTGTATGGCTACACCTTC,CSVLLRDRVYGYTF,TRBV29-1,TRBJ1-2,14,TRBD1,.
TGTGCCAGCAGCTTAAGATCCGCCGGGGAGCTGTTTTTT,CASSLRSAGELFF,TRBV7-3,TRBJ2-2,13,.,.
TGTGCCAGCTCGACAGGACCCGCTAACTATGGCTACACCTTC,CASSTGPANYGYTF,TRBV28,TRBJ1-2,14,.,.
TGTGCCAGCAGTGTCCCGGGACAGGGGGCAACTAATGAAAAACTGTTTTTT,CASSVPGQGATNEKLFF,TRBV6-4,TRBJ1-4,17,TRBD1,few
TGTGCCTGGACCACCCGGAGGGGGCCCGTAGAGACCCAGTACTTC,CAWTTRRGPVETQYF,TRBV30,TRBJ2-5,15,.,.
TGTGCCAGCAGATCCGGGACAATCAGCAATCAGCCCCAGCATTTT,CASRSGTISNQPQHF,TRBV27,TRBJ1-5,15,.,few
TGCACCAGCAGCCATGGATGGGGGATGCAGACTGAAGCTTTCTTT,CTSSHGWGMQTEAFF,TRBV1,TRBJ1-1,15,.,.
TGCGCCAGCAGCTTGACTGCAGACACAGATACGCAGTATTTT,CASSLTADTDTQYF,TRBV5-1,TRBJ2-3,14,.,.
TGTGCCAGCAGAAATCCAAACGGTAACAATGAGCAGTTCTTC,CASRNPNGNNEQFF,TRBV7-8,TRBJ2-1,14,.,.
TGTGCCAGCAGTTTACGGGCCGGGACAGGGGGCCACGAGCAGTACTTC,CASSLRAGTGGHEQYF,TRBV27,TRBJ2-7,16,TRBD1,few
TGTGCCAGCAGCGTAACTAGCGGTAGCTACGAGCAGTACTTC,CASSVTSGSYEQYF,TRBV7-2,TRBJ2-7,14,TRBD2,.
TGTGCCAGCAGCAAAGAGGCAGCGGGAGTCAAAGAGACCCAGTACTTC,CASSKEAAGVKETQYF,TRBV21-1,TRBJ2-5,16,.,.
TGTGCCAGCATCCAGAGCTCCTACGAGCAGTACTTC,CASIQSSYEQYF,TRBV2,TRBJ2-7,12,.,few
TGTGCCAGCAGTCGCTACGGACTAGCGGGGGGGCCTTCAGGGGAGCAGTACTTC,CASSRYGLAGGPSGEQYF,TRBV28,TRBJ2-7,18,TRBD2,.
TGTGCCAGCAGTTCCACCGGGACAGGGAGCACTGAAGCTTTCTTT,CASSSTGTGSTEAFF,TRBV28,TRBJ1-1,15,TRBD1,few